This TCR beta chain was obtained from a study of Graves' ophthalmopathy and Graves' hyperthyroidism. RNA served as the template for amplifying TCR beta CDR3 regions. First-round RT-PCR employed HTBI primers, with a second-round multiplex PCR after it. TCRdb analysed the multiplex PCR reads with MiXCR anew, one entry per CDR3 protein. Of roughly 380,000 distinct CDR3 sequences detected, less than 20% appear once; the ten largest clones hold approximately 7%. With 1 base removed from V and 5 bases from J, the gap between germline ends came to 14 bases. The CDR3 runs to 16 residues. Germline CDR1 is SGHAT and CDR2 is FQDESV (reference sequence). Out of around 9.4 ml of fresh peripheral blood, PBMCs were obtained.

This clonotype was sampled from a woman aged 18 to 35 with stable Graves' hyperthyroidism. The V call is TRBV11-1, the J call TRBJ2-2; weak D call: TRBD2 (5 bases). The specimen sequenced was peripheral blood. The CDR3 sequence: CASSLDPGLRTGELFF. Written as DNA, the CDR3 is TGTGCCAGCAGCTTAGACCCCGGACTCAGGACCGGGGAGCTGTTTTTT.